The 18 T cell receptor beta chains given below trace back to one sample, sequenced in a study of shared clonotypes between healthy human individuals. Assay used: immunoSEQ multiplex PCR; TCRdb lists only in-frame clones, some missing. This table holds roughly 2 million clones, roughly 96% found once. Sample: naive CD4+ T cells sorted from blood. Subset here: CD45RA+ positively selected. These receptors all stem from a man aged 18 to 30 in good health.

In DNA form, the CDR3 reads TGTGCCAGCAGCTCTGCATATACGCAGTATTTT. This gives the protein CASSSAYTQYF. The chain couples TRBV7-2 to TRBJ2-3; no reliable D call. Germline lookup yields CDR1 SGHTA and CDR2 FQGNSA. Trimming removed 4 bases at V and 7 bases at J, with 6 bases between. The CDR3 is 11 amino acids.

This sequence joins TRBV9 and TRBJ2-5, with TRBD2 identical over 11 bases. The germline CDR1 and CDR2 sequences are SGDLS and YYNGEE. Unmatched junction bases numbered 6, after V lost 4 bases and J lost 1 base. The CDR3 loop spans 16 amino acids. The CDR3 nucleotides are TGTGCCAGCAGCACTAATCTAGCGGGGGGCCAAGAGACCCAGTACTTC. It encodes CASSTNLAGGQETQYF.

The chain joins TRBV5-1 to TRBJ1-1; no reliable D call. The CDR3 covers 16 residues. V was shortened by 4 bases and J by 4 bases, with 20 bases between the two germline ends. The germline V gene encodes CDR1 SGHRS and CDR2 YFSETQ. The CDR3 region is CASSTLRPSGGTEAFF. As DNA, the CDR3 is TGCGCCAGCAGCACCCTCCGCCCCTCCGGTGGCACTGAAGCTTTCTTT.

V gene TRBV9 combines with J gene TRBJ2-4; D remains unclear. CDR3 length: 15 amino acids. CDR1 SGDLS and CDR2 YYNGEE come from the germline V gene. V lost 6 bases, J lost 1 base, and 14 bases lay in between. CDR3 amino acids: CASTYPRRAKNIQYF. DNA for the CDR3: TGTGCCAGCACCTACCCCCGAAGGGCCAAAAACATTCAGTACTTC.

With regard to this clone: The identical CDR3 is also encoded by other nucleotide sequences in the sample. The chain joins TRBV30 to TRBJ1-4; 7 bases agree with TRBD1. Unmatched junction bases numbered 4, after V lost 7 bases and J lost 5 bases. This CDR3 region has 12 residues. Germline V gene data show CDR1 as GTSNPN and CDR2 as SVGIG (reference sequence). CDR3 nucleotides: TGTGCCTCGGGACAGCGGAATGAAAAACTGTTTTTT. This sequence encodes CASGQRNEKLFF.

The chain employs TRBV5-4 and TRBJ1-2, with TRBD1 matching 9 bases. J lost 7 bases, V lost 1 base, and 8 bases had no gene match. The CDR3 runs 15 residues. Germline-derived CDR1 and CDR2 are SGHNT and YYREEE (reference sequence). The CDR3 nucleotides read TGTGCCAGCAGCTTGAGACAGGGGGAAGGTCGTGGCTACACCTTC. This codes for CASSLRQGEGRGYTF.

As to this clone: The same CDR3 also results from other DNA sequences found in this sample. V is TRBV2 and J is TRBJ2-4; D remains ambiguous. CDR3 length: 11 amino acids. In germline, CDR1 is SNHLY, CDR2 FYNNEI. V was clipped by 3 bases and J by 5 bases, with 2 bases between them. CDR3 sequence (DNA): TGTGCCAGCAGTGAGGAAAACATTCAGTACTTC. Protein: CASSEENIQYF.

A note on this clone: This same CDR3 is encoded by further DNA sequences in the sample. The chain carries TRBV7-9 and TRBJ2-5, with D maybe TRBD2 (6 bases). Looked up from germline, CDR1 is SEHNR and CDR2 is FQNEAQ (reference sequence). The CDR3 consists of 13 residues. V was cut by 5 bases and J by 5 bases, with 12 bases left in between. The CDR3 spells CASSLAGGETQYF. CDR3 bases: TGTGCCAGCAGCCTCGCTGGGGGGGAGACCCAGTACTTC.

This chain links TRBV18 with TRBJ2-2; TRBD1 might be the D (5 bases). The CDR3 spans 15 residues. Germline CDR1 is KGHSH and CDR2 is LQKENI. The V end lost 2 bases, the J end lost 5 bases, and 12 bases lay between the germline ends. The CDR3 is CASSPGRGATGELFF. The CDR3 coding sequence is TGTGCCAGCTCACCAGGTCGTGGGGCGACCGGGGAGCTGTTTTTT.

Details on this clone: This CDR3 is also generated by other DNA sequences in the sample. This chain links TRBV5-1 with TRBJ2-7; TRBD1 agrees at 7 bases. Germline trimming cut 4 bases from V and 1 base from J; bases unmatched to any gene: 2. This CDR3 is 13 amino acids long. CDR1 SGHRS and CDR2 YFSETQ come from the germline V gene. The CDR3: CASSRGQSYEQYF. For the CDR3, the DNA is TGCGCCAGCAGCAGGGGACAGTCCTACGAGCAGTACTTC.

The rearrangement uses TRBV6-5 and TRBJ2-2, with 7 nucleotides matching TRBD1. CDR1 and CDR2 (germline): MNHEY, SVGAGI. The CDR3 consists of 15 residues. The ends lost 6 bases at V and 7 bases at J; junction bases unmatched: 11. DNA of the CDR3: TGTGCCAGCAGCCGACAGGGATTAACGGACGGGGAGCTGTTTTTT. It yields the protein CASSRQGLTDGELFF.

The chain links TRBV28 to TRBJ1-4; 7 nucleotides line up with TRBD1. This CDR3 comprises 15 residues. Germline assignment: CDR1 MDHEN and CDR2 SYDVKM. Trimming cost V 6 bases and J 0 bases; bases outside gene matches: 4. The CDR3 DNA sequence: TGTGCCAGCAGGGAGACAGGGTCAACTAATGAAAAACTGTTTTTT. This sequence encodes CASRETGSTNEKLFF.

The CDR3: CASSESKQYF. CDR3 nucleotides: TGTGCCAGCAGTGAATCTAAGCAGTACTTC. The chain joins TRBV25-1 to TRBJ2-7, with no clear D. Trimming removed 1 base at V and 8 bases at J, with 3 bases between. Germline assignment: CDR1 MGHDK and CDR2 SYGVNS. The CDR3 extends over 10 amino acids.

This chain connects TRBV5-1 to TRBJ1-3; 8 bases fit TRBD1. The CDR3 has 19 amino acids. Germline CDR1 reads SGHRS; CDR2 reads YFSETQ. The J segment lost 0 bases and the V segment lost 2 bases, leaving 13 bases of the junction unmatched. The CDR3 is CASSFLGGQETSSGNTIYF. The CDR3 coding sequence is TGCGCCAGCAGCTTCCTTGGGGGACAGGAGACAAGCTCTGGAAACACCATATATTTT.

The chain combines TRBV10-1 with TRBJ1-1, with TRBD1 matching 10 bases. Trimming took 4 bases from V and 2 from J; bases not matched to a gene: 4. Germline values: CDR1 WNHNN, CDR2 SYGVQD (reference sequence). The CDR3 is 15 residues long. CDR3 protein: CASSVDRGLNTEAFF. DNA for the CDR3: TGCGCCAGCAGTGTAGACAGGGGGCTAAACACTGAAGCTTTCTTT.

CDR3 DNA: TGTGCCAGCAGCGGGGCGGAGAGGGGAGGCGAGACCCAGTACTTC. Protein product: CASSGAERGGETQYF. V usage is TRBV5-4 and J usage is TRBJ2-5, with TRBD2 as a possible D gene (6 bases). The ends were cut back, 4 bases at V and 5 bases at J, with 18 bases in the middle. This CDR3 has 15 residues. Germline V CDR1 and CDR2: SGHNT, YYREEE (reference sequence).

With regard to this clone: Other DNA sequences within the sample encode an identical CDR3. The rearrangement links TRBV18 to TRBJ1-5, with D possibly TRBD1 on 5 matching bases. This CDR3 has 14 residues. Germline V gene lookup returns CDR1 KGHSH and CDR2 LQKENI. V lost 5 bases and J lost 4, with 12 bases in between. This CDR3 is CASSRGEGNQPQHF. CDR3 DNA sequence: TGTGCCAGCTCAAGGGGCGAGGGAAATCAGCCCCAGCATTTT.

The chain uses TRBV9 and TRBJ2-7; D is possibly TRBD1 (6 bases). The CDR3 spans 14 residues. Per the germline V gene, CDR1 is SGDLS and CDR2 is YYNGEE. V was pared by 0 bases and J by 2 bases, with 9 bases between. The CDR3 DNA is TGTGCCAGCAGCGTAGTGGACAGAGCCTACGAGCAGTACTTC. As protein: CASSVVDRAYEQYF.